This entry lists 30 T cell receptor beta chains sequenced from one sample in a study of monozygotic twins with inflammatory bowel disease. TCRdb re-called the 5' RACE reads and gives one entry per CDR3 protein, without DNA. The specimen's table records about 140,000 distinct CDR3 sequences. Sequenced sample: blood. These receptors all come from a human donor with ulcerative colitis or Crohn's disease, or a healthy co-twin of an affected twin (not recorded which).

The chain is built from TRBV5-1 and TRBJ1-5; TCRdb selects TRBD1, and the lack of DNA leaves this call unchecked. Germline V gene lookup returns CDR1 SGHRS and CDR2 YFSETQ. This CDR3 is 13 amino acids long. CDR3: CASSSGENQPQHF.

The chain employs TRBV27 and TRBJ1-2; TCRdb's D gene call, TRBD1, goes unchecked for lack of DNA. The CDR3 spans 11 residues. Germline-derived CDR1 and CDR2 are MNHEY and SMNVEV (reference sequence). The CDR3 sequence is CASRQGHGYTF.

The V call is TRBV20-1, the J call TRBJ1-1; the TRBD1 assignment by TCRdb is unverifiable without DNA. Germline V gene lookup returns CDR1 DFQATT and CDR2 SNEGSKA (reference sequence). This CDR3 region has 11 residues. CDR3: CSAGGGALAFF.

V and J are TRBV2 and TRBJ2-3; TCRdb lists TRBD1, though no DNA is available to test this call. The CDR3 loop spans 17 amino acids. Per germline, CDR1 SNHLY and CDR2 FYNNEI. CDR3 amino acids: CASSRDRGRITTDTQYF.

This chain links TRBV7-2 with TRBJ2-1; TCRdb's assignment of TRBD2 cannot be checked, as there is no DNA. This CDR3 has 16 amino acids. Per the germline V gene, CDR1 is SGHTA and CDR2 is FQGNSA. CDR3 sequence: CASSLVGGPLREGQFF.

CDR3 sequence reads: CASSIDLGTEAFF. This chain links TRBV19 with TRBJ1-1. Germline-derived CDR1 and CDR2 are LNHDA and SQIVND (reference sequence). The CDR3 loop spans 13 amino acids.

The chain combines TRBV7-2 with TRBJ1-6. The CDR3 contains 14 residues. CDR1 SGHTA and CDR2 FQGNSA come from the germline V gene. The CDR3 region is CASSLGVGNSPLHF.

The rearrangement joins TRBV14 to TRBJ2-1; the D call of TRBD2 rests on TCRdb alone, since no DNA is present to check it. Germline values: CDR1 SGHDN, CDR2 FVKESK. The CDR3 has 14 amino acids. The CDR3 sequence: CASSHFSGRNEQFF.

The V gene is TRBV19, the J gene TRBJ2-3; without DNA, the TCRdb call of TRBD1 cannot be checked. This CDR3 comprises 14 residues. Germline CDR1 LNHDA, CDR2 SQIVND (reference sequence). CDR3 sequence reads: CASSIRASADTQYF. Looking up the rest from reference TRBV19 and TRBJ2-3 gives the full variable domain: DGGITQSPKYLFRKEGQNVTLSCEQNLNHDAMYWYRQDPGQGLRLIYYSQIVNDFQKGDIAEGYSVSREKKESFPLTVTSAQKNPTAFYLCASSIRASADTQYFGPGTRLTVL.

This CDR3 is CASSLGRGEYTF. The chain links TRBV27 to TRBJ1-2; TCRdb's D call, TRBD1, is unchecked because there is no DNA. The germline CDR1 and CDR2 sequences are MNHEY and SMNVEV (reference sequence). The CDR3 loop spans 12 amino acids.

The chain links TRBV18 to TRBJ2-7. The CDR3 runs to 13 residues. The germline V gene has CDR1 KGHSH and CDR2 LQKENI. CDR3 amino acids: CASSPEVSYEQYF. Supplemented by reference TRBV18 and TRBJ2-7, the full variable domain reads NAGVMQNPRHLVRRRGQEARLRCSPMKGHSHVYWYRQLPEEGLKFMVYLQKENIIDESGMPKERFSAEFPKEGPSILRIQQVVRGDSAAYFCASSPEVSYEQYFGPGTRLTVT.

The V gene is TRBV20-1, the J gene TRBJ2-7; TCRdb's assignment of TRBD2 cannot be checked, as there is no DNA. The germline V gene encodes CDR1 DFQATT and CDR2 SNEGSKA (reference sequence). The CDR3 totals 13 residues. CDR3 loop: CSAFTGGPNEQYF.

The chain couples TRBV20-1 to TRBJ2-1; the TCRdb call, TRBD2, lacks DNA for checking. The CDR3 extends over 15 amino acids. CDR1 and CDR2 from the germline V gene are DFQATT and SNEGSKA (reference sequence). The chain's CDR3 is CAGEYSGISPDEQFF.

This chain links TRBV29-1 with TRBJ1-2; as DNA is missing, the TRBD1 call by TCRdb cannot be tested. Per the germline V gene, CDR1 is SQVTM and CDR2 is ANQGSEA. The CDR3 contains 14 residues. CDR3: CSASGPQLNYGYTF.

The V gene is TRBV20-1, the J gene TRBJ2-7; the D call from TCRdb, TRBD1, cannot be confirmed without DNA. Looked up from germline, CDR1 is DFQATT and CDR2 is SNEGSKA (reference sequence). The CDR3 has 14 amino acids. The CDR3 is CSVRQGRGAYEQYF.

The V and J genes are TRBV28 and TRBJ1-6. Germline assignment: CDR1 MDHEN and CDR2 SYDVKM. This CDR3 region has 11 residues. The CDR3 loop is CASSNNSPLHF. Based on the CDR3 plus reference TRBV28 and TRBJ1-6, the full variable domain is DVKVTQSSRYLVKRTGEKVFLECVQDMDHENMFWYRQDPGLGLRLIYFSYDVKMKEKGDIPEGYSVSREKKERFSLILESASTNQTSMYLCASSNNSPLHFGNGTRLTVT.

The rearrangement joins TRBV24-1 to TRBJ1-1. Germline loops: CDR1 KGHDR, CDR2 SFDVKD. This CDR3 has 14 residues. The CDR3 is CATRGEGWGTEAFF.

The J gene is TRBJ2-7, the V gene TRBV6-5. The CDR3 loop spans 15 amino acids. Germline V gene data show CDR1 as MNHEY and CDR2 as SVGAGI. CDR3 amino acids: CASSYSVTRSYEQYF.

The chain is built from TRBV28 and TRBJ2-1; absent DNA, TCRdb's TRBD1 call cannot be checked. This CDR3 has 16 residues. Germline V CDR1 and CDR2: MDHEN, SYDVKM. The CDR3 loop is CASAGLGGKGWNEQFF.

This sequence joins TRBV6-1 and TRBJ1-5; TCRdb names TRBD1, which stays unverified in the absence of DNA. Germline loops: CDR1 MNHNS, CDR2 SASEGT. The CDR3 spans 16 residues. CDR3 sequence reads: CASSGRQGLSNQPQHF.

The chain uses TRBV5-8 and TRBJ2-3; without DNA, the TCRdb call of TRBD1 cannot be checked. CDR1 is SGHTS and CDR2 is YDEGEE in the germline V gene. The CDR3 length is 13 residues. The CDR3 here is CASSRQATDTQYF.

The J gene is TRBJ2-1, the V gene TRBV10-3; TCRdb proposes TRBD1, but this gene call is untestable without DNA. Looked up from germline, CDR1 is ENHRY and CDR2 is SYGVKD. The CDR3 totals 15 residues. The CDR3 loop reads CAISESRPGMNEQFF.

The V call is TRBV5-1, the J call TRBJ2-1; absent DNA, TCRdb's TRBD2 call cannot be checked. Germline V gene lookup returns CDR1 SGHRS and CDR2 YFSETQ. CDR3 length equals 20 residues. The CDR3 loop reads CASSPSKGGTSGKAGNEQFF.

The CDR3 is CASSRSIGEQFF. The chain joins TRBV3-1 to TRBJ2-1. Germline V gene data show CDR1 as LGHDT and CDR2 as YNNKEL (reference sequence). This CDR3 has 12 amino acids.

The J gene is TRBJ1-2, the V gene TRBV12-3 or TRBV12-4. The CDR3 loop spans 12 amino acids. CDR3 residues: CASSLAVYGYTF.

The V gene is TRBV12-3 or TRBV12-4, the J gene TRBJ2-2. The CDR3 extends over 15 amino acids. This chain's CDR3 is CASSLRLTNTGELFF.

The CDR3 loop reads CASSYSTDGPYEQYF. V and J are TRBV6-5 and TRBJ2-7. The CDR3 consists of 15 residues. The germline V gene has CDR1 MNHEY and CDR2 SVGAGI.

The chain has TRBV5-1 and TRBJ2-6; TCRdb proposes TRBD1, but this gene call is untestable without DNA. In germline, CDR1 is SGHRS, CDR2 YFSETQ. CDR3 size: 17 residues. This chain's CDR3 is CASSFRTGDSGANVLTF.

V gene TRBV11-3 combines with J gene TRBJ2-1; the TCRdb D gene call, TRBD2, has no DNA to confirm it. CDR1 and CDR2 (germline): SGHNT, YENEEA. The CDR3 is 16 amino acids. CDR3 protein: CASSLGNSGKGNEQFF.

The rearrangement joins TRBV9 to TRBJ2-3; TCRdb designates TRBD1, a call that cannot be tested without DNA. CDR1 and CDR2 from the germline V gene are SGDLS and YYNGEE. This CDR3 is built from 16 residues. CDR3 sequence reads: CASSVDGTPSTDTQYF. Looking up the rest from reference TRBV9 and TRBJ2-3 gives the full variable domain: DSGVTQTPKHLITATGQRVTLRCSPRSGDLSVYWYQQSLDQGLQFLIQYYNGEERAKGNILERFSAQQFPDLHSELNLSSLELGDSALYFCASSVDGTPSTDTQYFGPGTRLTVL.